This T cell receptor beta chain was sequenced during a study of cytomegalovirus exposure and HLA in healthy donors (dated by TCRdb to 2016 to 2017). The study in broad terms: An earlier analysis of some 620 of the donors reported 250 to 350 Gb of sequence data and about 120 million unique TCR beta sequences obtained from approximately 180 million T cells. An early release covering some 640 HLA-typed donors comprised 300 to 350 gigabases of sequencing data and 85 million or so unique TCR sequences. The genetic ancestry cluster associated with self-reported Caucasian donors included roughly four fifths of the 300 to 400 genotyped donors. The aim of the study was to test whether cataloging public T cell receptors could identify signatures of past pathogen exposure. Using immunosequencing, the study profiled T cell repertoires from 666 subjects and related those repertoires to cytomegalovirus serostatus. A separate validation cohort of over 95 different subjects was used in addition to the roughly 700-subject first cohort. The study combined high-throughput TCR immunosequencing, statistical association of individual TCRs with disease status, and machine learning to predict cytomegalovirus infection status. A later analysis re-examined previously published TCR beta repertoires from roughly 720 donors and added high-resolution HLA genotyping to investigate patterns of TCR occurrence. The later analysis used no new phenotypic data to find candidate immune exposures, relying instead on TCR beta sequences and their occurrence across donors. An earlier analysis of some 500 of the donors used high-throughput TCR beta sequencing to judge whether each TCR beta V gene segment behaved as functional or pseudogenic. Alongside the repertoire data, information on donor age, sex, ethnicity and CMV serostatus was compiled. A later genetic analysis took genome-wide SNP genotypes for about 55% of the 666 donors and used that subset as a discovery cohort. Every discovery cohort repertoire had been produced on one sequencing platform. Both class I and class II loci were covered by HLA typing, at four-digit resolution. Typing coverage differed by locus: A, B, C, DRB1 and DQB1 were typed in about 629-640 donors, DQA1 in roughly 500, DPA1 in around 600, and DPB1 in 472. Because of strong linkage in the cohort, roughly five DR-DQ haplotypes were treated as single units for association and clustering. Among roughly 400 genotyped donors of the cohort, an average of approximately 200,000 unique TCR beta nucleotide sequences was sequenced per donor, of which 15% to 20% were non-productive.

Measured from the cysteine to the phenylalanine, the CDR3 is 15 residues long. The entry retains the CDR3 DNA only, 45 bases that are in frame from base 1. V and J lose 0 bases and 2 bases, and a span of 9 bases separates them. Based on the germline V gene (reference sequence), the CDR1 and CDR2 sequences are SGHKS and YYEKEE. The cohort consisted of approximately 670 healthy bone marrow donors. All cohort members were sampled while nominally healthy, although unrecorded immune exposures were likely present. The donor tested CMV seronegative and was one of the 352 seronegative cohort members. Each donor provided a peripheral blood sample, and peripheral blood mononuclear cells were used for TCR beta sequencing. The Qiagen DNeasy Blood Extraction Kit was used to extract genomic DNA from the blood cell samples. About this clone itself: The antigen this receptor binds is unknown. No much larger clone is present one base from it, and per-base qualities are unavailable.

Study-level results and caveats: An association between a missense DCLRE1C variant and V-gene and J-gene trimming of TCR beta chains was found in a later genetic analysis and replicated in an independent cohort. Three of the identified cytomegalovirus-associated TCR beta chains were confirmed in vitro to be specific for cytomegalovirus antigens. Most TCR sequences were observed very rarely across donors, whereas some public TCRs were present in many individuals. An earlier analysis of roughly 570 of the donors showed that most TCR beta V segments appeared in productive rearrangements either about 90% or about 30% of the time, which broadly matched IMGT annotations. In a later analysis, the rate of TCR association differed among HLA loci, with DRB1 alleles having the most associated TCRs and HLA-C alleles having the fewest. A further reported finding was that TCR beta sequences accurately predicted the HLA-A and HLA-B alleles for most subjects in the first cohort. A later analysis associated 15,000 or so TCR beta sequences with specific HLA alleles at a false discovery rate of 0.05. Because counts were too low, seventeen rarely observed V segments, including chromosome 9 orphons, were excluded from the earlier analysis of a few hundred of the donors. The classifier was reported to diagnose cytomegalovirus status with high specificity and sensitivity in both the original cohort and the validation cohort. Roughly uniform sequencing depth across donors was assumed in presence/absence analyses, although this assumption may not hold. Linkage disequilibrium might explain the correlated functional status among segregating V segments, but an unknown experimental factor could not be ruled out. A later genetic analysis reported fewer N-insertions in productive TCRs among donors in an Asian-associated ancestry cluster than the roughly 700-donor mean. The only immune exposure information available for the cohort was CMV serostatus. Some IMGT-functional V segments, including TRBV6-2 and TRBV6-3, could not be distinguished by the 87-base-pair reads and were therefore excluded. When HLA alleles, especially DR and DQ, strongly co-occurred, TCR associations were difficult to assign to individual alleles. In a later analysis, several top co-occurrence clusters were reported to appear linked to parvovirus B19, influenza, CMV and Epstein-Barr virus. In this cohort, only TCR beta chains were sequenced, and detectable features were limited by the absence of alpha or paired-chain data. A later analysis found that HLA-associated TCR beta chains were more clonally expanded and had lower generation probabilities than equally common non-associated chains. The authors suggested that the approach could potentially be extended to other disease states and immunological phenotypes. A total of fewer than 200 TCR beta chains were listed by the study as associated with cytomegalovirus. According to a later analysis, most CMV-associated TCR beta chains appeared to be HLA-restricted, and the HLA associations seemed to be driven largely by CMV exposure. The sequencing pipeline was judged likely to have produced a cluster of highly shared sequence variants as a technical artifact. HLA typing was unavailable for some donors at each locus, so association tests used only the typed subset.

Libraries were made using the immunoSEQ multiplex PCR assay. For the multiplex PCR, a mixture combining 60 forward primers for TCR Vbeta segments and 13 reverse primers for TCR Jbeta segments was used. Amplification of the CDR3 region of rearranged TCR beta genes was performed with a multiplex PCR assay on genomic DNA. On the Illumina HiSeq System, the amplified TCR beta libraries were sequenced as 87-base-pair reads. Turning to the authors' computational methods: A later analysis tallied some 79 million unique TCR beta chains across the 700 or so repertoires, and around 10 million of those chains were shared by two or more donors. A nearest-neighbor algorithm error-corrected the raw reads and collapsed the reads into unique sequences, merging closely related sequences to remove PCR and sequencing errors. V, D and J gene segments were assigned by aligning CDR3 sequences to IMGT reference sequences. For a sequence to be retained, at least a six-nucleotide match to both a V gene segment and a J gene segment was required. A rearrangement counted as productive if the CDR3 had no stop codons and remained in frame with V and J, and every other rearrangement counted as non-productive. CDR3 was defined according to IMGT convention as the region running from the second conserved V-encoded cysteine to the conserved J-encoded phenylalanine. The earlier analysis of about 590 of the donors excluded sequences that lacked an unambiguous match to a single V gene segment. In an earlier analysis of a few hundred of the donors, V segments were called functional above 56.7% productive rearrangements and were called segregating when the between-donor standard deviation exceeded 5%. A statistical classification framework was built to diagnose cytomegalovirus status from the catalog of TCR beta chain sequences. In a later analysis, TCR nucleotide sequences were compared against IMGT/GENE-DB human TR gene sequences so that V and J genes could be assigned. In a later analysis, CDR3 sequences and most-parsimonious VDJ recombination scenarios were assigned using the TCRdist pipeline. A later analysis defined each TCR beta chain by its CDR3 amino acid sequence plus V-gene family, and excluded reads lacking a unique V-gene family. To address suspected cross-contamination and a sequencing artifact, a later analysis removed a few hundred highly shared, low-generation-probability nucleotide sequences. In a later analysis, a clonal expansion index for each public chain was calculated from normalized within-repertoire ranks of inferred template counts. Generation probabilities in a later analysis came from a VDJ recombination model fitted to out-of-frame rearrangements, and those results were checked against IGoR. Hypergeometric tests were used in a later analysis to score TCR-TCR, TCR-HLA and TCR-CMV co-occurrence, with a repertoire-size bias correction applied to the TCR pairs. False discovery rates were estimated in a later analysis by permuting HLA or CMV assignments 20 times. A later analysis grouped co-occurring TCRs with DBSCAN, adding TCRdist sequence similarity when clustering within HLA-allele-positive subsets. Repertoires with fewer than 30,000 or more than 120,000 public chains, plus five repertoires with anomalous nucleotide sharing, were excluded from co-occurrence clustering. TCRdb re-hosts the immuneACCESS table, in-frame sequences only. Its copies lack some clones; in the studies checked, an unresolved V gene accounts for under half of them, and the cause for the rest is not known. The DNA was the basis for D and trimming; V, J and clone size are from that table. Counted in this sample were 150,000 to 200,000 clones; about 59% of them appeared once. In total, the top ten clones hold roughly 2.9% of the sample.

The chain couples TRBV5-5 to TRBJ1-5; the D segment could be TRBD1, given 6 matching bases. The source of this sequence is a man aged 40-49 years in good health and CMV-seronegative. Material: PBMCs. The DNA sequence is given as TGTGCCAGCAGCTTGGTTTGGACAGGCAATCAGCCCCAGCATTTT. Translated, this is CASSLVWTGNQPQHF.